The T cell receptor (beta chain) under discussion was sequenced for a study of T cell responses to AZD1222 COVID-19 vaccine. Broader study findings: The repertoires were collected only after the peak T cell response. With dominance at 160-218 and 743-854, vaccine-associated CD4 TCRs spanned spike. Compared with day 0, the breadth and depth of the Spike-specific TCR repertoire rose significantly after two doses of AZD1222. Most donors were white British, females outnumbered males, and clonal diversity was possibly underestimated.

Some clones are missing from TCRdb's copy, which holds only in-frame ones; the method was immunoSEQ multiplex PCR. The top ten hold approximately 23% of the sample, which has roughly 65,000 clones, 75% to 90% seen once. The CDR3 runs 13 residues. The V end was cut by 0 bases, the J end by 13 bases, with 18 bases between. Per germline, CDR1 SQVTM and CDR2 ANQGSEA. For this clone: Its antigen is currently unknown.

The material was peripheral blood, obtained 28 days after the second AZD1222 dose. The TCR was taken from an adult who received the AZD1222 COVID-19 vaccine. The genes are TRBV29-1 and TRBJ1-2; D possibly corresponds to TRBD1 (6 bases). Written as DNA, the CDR3 is TGCAGCGTTGAAGACTGGGTTGACAGGATCCTCACCTTC. Translation gives CSVEDWVDRILTF.